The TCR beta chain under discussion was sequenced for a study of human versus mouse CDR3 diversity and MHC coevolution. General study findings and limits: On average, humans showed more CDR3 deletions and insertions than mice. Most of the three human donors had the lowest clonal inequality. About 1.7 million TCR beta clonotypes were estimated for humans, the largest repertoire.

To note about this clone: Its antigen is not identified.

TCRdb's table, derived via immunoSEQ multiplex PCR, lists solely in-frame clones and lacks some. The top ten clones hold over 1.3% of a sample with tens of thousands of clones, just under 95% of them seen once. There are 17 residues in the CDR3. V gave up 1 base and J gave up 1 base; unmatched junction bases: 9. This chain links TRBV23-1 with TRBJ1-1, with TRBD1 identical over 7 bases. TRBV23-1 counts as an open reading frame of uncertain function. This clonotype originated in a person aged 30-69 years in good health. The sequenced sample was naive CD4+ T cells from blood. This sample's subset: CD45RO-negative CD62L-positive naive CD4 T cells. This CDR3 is CASSQYQDRSSNTEAFF. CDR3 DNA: TGCGCCAGCAGTCAATACCAGGACAGGAGTTCGAACACTGAAGCTTTCTTT.